The sequence of this TCR beta chain was determined in a study of shared clonotypes between healthy human individuals. The assay was immunoSEQ multiplex PCR, and TCRdb's table has in-frame clones only and misses some. In the table there are about 2.4 million clones, approximately 90% of which are singletons. CDR1 is SGDLS and CDR2 is YYNGEE in the germline V gene. Trimming removed 2 bases at V and 1 base at J, with 8 bases between. This CDR3 is built from 14 residues. This clone was seen once. V gene TRBV9 combines with J gene TRBJ2-3; the D is unclear. The sample consisted of naive CD4+ T cells sorted from blood. Subset in this sample: CD45RA+ positively selected. The receptor was isolated from a man aged 18 to 35 in good health. The CDR3 protein is CASSVSMGTDTQYF. The CDR3 DNA sequence: TGTGCCAGCAGCGTGAGCATGGGCACAGATACGCAGTATTTT.